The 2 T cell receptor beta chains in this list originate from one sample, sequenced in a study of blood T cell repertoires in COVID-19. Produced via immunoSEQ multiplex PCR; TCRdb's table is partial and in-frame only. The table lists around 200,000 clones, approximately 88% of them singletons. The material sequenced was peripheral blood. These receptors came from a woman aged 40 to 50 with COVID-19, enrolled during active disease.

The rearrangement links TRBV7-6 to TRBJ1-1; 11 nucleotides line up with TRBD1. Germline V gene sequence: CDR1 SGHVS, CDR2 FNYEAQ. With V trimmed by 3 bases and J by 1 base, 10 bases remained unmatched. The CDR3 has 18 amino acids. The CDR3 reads CASSLPKDRGPENTEAFF. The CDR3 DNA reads TGTGCCAGCAGCTTGCCCAAGGACAGGGGGCCAGAGAACACTGAAGCTTTCTTT. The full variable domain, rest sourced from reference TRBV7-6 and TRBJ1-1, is GAGVSQSPRYKVTKRGQDVALRCDPISGHVSLYWYRQALGQGPEFLTYFNYEAQQDKSGLPNDRFSAERPEGSISTLTIQRTEQRDSAMYRCASSLPKDRGPENTEAFFGQGTRLTVV.

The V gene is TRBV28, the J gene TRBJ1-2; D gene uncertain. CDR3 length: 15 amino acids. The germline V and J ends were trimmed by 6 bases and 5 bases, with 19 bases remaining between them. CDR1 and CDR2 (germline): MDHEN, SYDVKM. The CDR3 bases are TGTGCCAGCAGAACCGCGAGCGAGATCAATTATGGCTACACCTTC. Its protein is CASRTASEINYGYTF.